Presented here are 15 T cell receptor beta chains from one specimen sequenced in a study of blood T cell repertoires in COVID-19 (dated by TCRdb to the early 2020s). Libraries were prepared through the immunoSEQ multiplex PCR assay. Held by TCRdb, this immuneACCESS table contains in-frame sequences only and omits some clones. Under half of the omission traces to an unresolved V gene where checked; the cause of the rest is unknown. The sample profile shows some 200,000 clones; approximately 84% of them were found once. The ten largest clonotypes hold approximately 6.1% of the sample. Sequenced material: peripheral blood. The source of these receptors is a man older than 75 with acute or convalescent COVID-19.

This chain connects TRBV6-6 to TRBJ2-1, with a possible D match to TRBD1 (6 bases). CDR1 and CDR2 (germline): MNHNY, SVGAGI (reference sequence). With 8 bases removed from V and 0 bases from J, the gap between germline ends came to 14 bases. This CDR3 comprises 15 residues. CDR3 residues: CASCRQANSYNEQFF. CDR3 coding DNA: TGTGCCAGCTGCCGACAGGCTAACTCCTACAATGAGCAGTTCTTC.

The chain combines TRBV9 with TRBJ2-1; D is ambiguous. The CDR3 spans 12 residues. Germline CDR1 SGDLS, CDR2 YYNGEE. Trimming cost V 2 bases and J 13 bases, with 13 bases left between them. DNA for the CDR3: TGTGCCAGCAGCGTTGGAACAGAGTCCCAGTTCTTC. As protein: CASSVGTESQFF.

The CDR3 nucleotides read TGTGCCAGCAGTGAGGGGACAGCCTGGGAGCAGTACTTC. Protein: CASSEGTAWEQYF. The rearrangement links TRBV6-1 to TRBJ2-7, with TRBD1 matching 7 bases. The CDR3 loop spans 13 amino acids. The trim removed 3 bases at V and 7 bases at J, leaving 6 bases unmatched. Germline V gene data show CDR1 as MNHNS and CDR2 as SASEGT.

This chain links TRBV3-1 (or the pseudogene TRBV3-2) with TRBJ1-1, with 7 bases identical to TRBD1. CDR3 length equals 13 residues. From germline, CDR1 is LGHDT and CDR2 YNNKEL (reference sequence). V was pared by 4 bases and J by 5 bases, with 4 bases of the junction left unmatched. CDR3 in DNA: TGTGCCAGCAGCCCGACAGGGCGGACTGAAGCTTTCTTT. Amino acid sequence: CASSPTGRTEAFF.

This sequence joins TRBV7-9 and TRBJ1-1, with a tentative D call TRBD1 (5 bases). CDR3 length equals 14 residues. The V end was cut by 2 bases, the J end by 1 base, with 8 bases between. Looked up from germline, CDR1 is SEHNR and CDR2 is FQNEAQ (reference sequence). CDR3 nucleotide sequence: TGTGCCAGCAGCTTACAGGGTGGGAACACTGAAGCTTTCTTT. Translated: CASSLQGGNTEAFF.

The chain employs TRBV28 and TRBJ2-2, with unresolved D. Trimming removed 3 bases from V and 0 bases from J, with 2 bases in between. The CDR3 length is 13 residues. CDR1 MDHEN and CDR2 SYDVKM come from the germline V gene. CDR3 coding DNA: TGTGCCAGCAGTTTTACGAACACCGGGGAGCTGTTTTTT. It is translated as CASSFTNTGELFF.

This sequence joins TRBV28 and TRBJ2-3; 8 positions agree with TRBD2. Unmatched junction bases numbered 11, after V lost 6 bases and J lost 3 bases. This CDR3 spans 16 amino acids. Germline-derived CDR1 and CDR2 are MDHEN and SYDVKM. CDR3 amino acids: CASSSGSASGTDTQYF. For the CDR3, the DNA is TGTGCCAGCAGCTCGGGCTCGGCTAGCGGGACAGATACGCAGTATTTT.

The rearrangement uses TRBV11-2 and TRBJ1-4; 9 positions agree with TRBD1. The CDR3 totals 15 residues. With 0 bases clipped from V and 8 bases from J, the junction kept 4 bases outside the gene matches. Germline-derived CDR1 and CDR2 are SGHAT and FQNNGV. The CDR3 DNA reads as TGTGCCAGCAGCTTAGATTGGACAGGGGCAGAAAAACTGTTTTTT. Its translation: CASSLDWTGAEKLFF.

V usage is TRBV2 and J usage is TRBJ2-7; TRBD2 aligns across 9 bases. V was clipped by 7 bases and J by 10 bases; unmatched bases: 11. The germline gives CDR1 SNHLY, CDR2 FYNNEI. The CDR3 spans 13 residues. The DNA for the CDR3 is TGTGCCAGCACCGAGTTGGCTAGCGGGGACCAGTACTTC. Translation: CASTELASGDQYF.

The chain links TRBV11-2 to TRBJ1-1; TRBD1 agrees at 7 bases. Germline values: CDR1 SGHAT, CDR2 FQNNGV. The CDR3 sequence is 13 residues long. Losses at the gene ends were 6 bases for V and 4 bases for J; bases not matched to a gene: 5. This CDR3 is CASSPYRGTEAFF. CDR3 coding DNA: TGTGCCAGCAGTCCCTACAGGGGCACTGAAGCTTTCTTT.

As for this clone: The sample contains more than one DNA sequence encoding this CDR3. This chain links TRBV7-2 with TRBJ2-3; maybe TRBD2 (5 bases). Germline loops: CDR1 SGHTA, CDR2 FQGNSA. The CDR3 spans 15 residues. V was shortened by 2 bases and J by 1 base, with 10 bases between the two germline ends. The CDR3 DNA reads TGTGCCAGCAGCTTAAGCGGAACCCGCACAGATACGCAGTATTTT. It codes for CASSLSGTRTDTQYF.

This chain links TRBV7-3 with TRBJ2-1; 9 bases map to TRBD1. Germline V lookup: CDR1 SGHTA, CDR2 FQGTGA. The CDR3 sequence is 19 residues long. Trimming at V came to 5 bases and at J to 6 bases, leaving 20 bases not matched to a gene. The CDR3 sequence: CASSPNRDRETSGSNEQFF. The CDR3 DNA reads as TGTGCCAGCAGCCCGAACCGGGACAGGGAAACTTCGGGGAGCAATGAGCAGTTCTTC.

V is TRBV6-5 and J is TRBJ1-1, with 7 bases that match TRBD1. This CDR3 region has 13 residues. From germline, CDR1 is MNHEY and CDR2 SVGAGI. The trim removed 7 bases at V and 5 bases at J, leaving 7 bases unmatched. The CDR3: CASILTGETEAFF. The CDR3 nucleotides read TGTGCCAGCATTTTAACAGGGGAGACTGAAGCTTTCTTT.

J is TRBJ2-1 and V is TRBV9, with D perhaps TRBD2 (6 bases). CDR1 and CDR2 (germline): SGDLS, YYNGEE. The CDR3 contains 14 residues. V lost 0 bases, J lost 9 bases, and 13 bases lay in between. This chain's CDR3 is CASSVVGVGGEQFF. In DNA form, the CDR3 reads TGTGCCAGCAGCGTAGTGGGAGTCGGGGGTGAGCAGTTCTTC.

The gene calls are TRBV11-3 and TRBJ2-1; the D gene is possibly TRBD1 (5 bases). Trimming pared 0 bases from V and 0 bases from J, leaving 9 bases between. CDR1 SGHNT and CDR2 YENEEA come from the germline V gene. The CDR3 consists of 16 residues. Here the CDR3 reads CASSLDPDNSYNEQFF. CDR3 DNA: TGTGCCAGCAGCTTAGATCCGGACAACTCCTACAATGAGCAGTTCTTC.